One and the same sample provided the 4 T cell receptor beta chains below, sequenced in a study of T cells in localized non-small cell lung cancer. Profiled with immunoSEQ multiplex PCR; TCRdb holds only in-frame clones, not every one. The sample lists some 1,300 clones; about a quarter were seen once. The sequenced sample was lung tumor tissue, obtained before any cancer treatment. The origin of the receptors is a man between 35 and 75 years old with stage II squamous cell lung carcinoma.

Within the sample, this clone is large (0.1 to 1%). The J gene is TRBJ2-7, the V gene TRBV11-3, with 10 bases identical to TRBD2. Looked up from germline, CDR1 is SGHNT and CDR2 is YENEEA. CDR3 length: 16 amino acids. The junction had 7 bases not matched to a gene; V was cut back by 3 bases and J by 2 bases. CDR3 DNA sequence: TGTGCCAGCAGCTTGGGGGGACTAGCGCGAACCTACGAGCAGTACTTC. As protein: CASSLGGLARTYEQYF.

The chain combines TRBV6-8 with TRBJ1-2; D is unresolved. Per germline, CDR1 MNHGY and CDR2 SAAAGT. V was trimmed by 2 bases and J by 6 bases, leaving 10 bases between them. The CDR3 extends over 13 amino acids. The CDR3 coding sequence is TGTGCCAGCAGTTACGGCAGGCTCGATGGCTACACCTTC. Protein sequence: CASSYGRLDGYTF.

The V gene is TRBV30, the J gene TRBJ2-2, with unresolved D. In germline, CDR1 is GTSNPN, CDR2 SVGIG (reference sequence). V was clipped by 0 bases and J by 6 bases, with 11 bases between them. This CDR3 comprises 14 residues. The CDR3 reads CAWSVHPSSGELFF. CDR3 coding DNA: TGTGCCTGGAGTGTCCACCCATCGTCCGGGGAGCTGTTTTTT.

This clone has just a few counts. This chain uses TRBV6-8 with TRBJ1-2; D is ambiguous. CDR1 is MNHGY and CDR2 is SAAAGT in the germline V gene. The CDR3 runs 14 residues. V was shortened by 6 bases and J by 4 bases, with 15 bases between the two germline ends. The CDR3 loop reads CASSHPPEIYGYTF. DNA of the CDR3: TGTGCCAGCAGCCACCCGCCAGAAATCTATGGCTACACCTTC.